This T cell receptor (beta chain) was sequenced in a study of radiation and T cells in renal cell carcinoma. This clone was found a few times. Documented treatment: 15 Gy SBRT to primary tumor, nephrectomy 4 weeks later. The tumor was a clear cell renal cell carcinoma. Germline CDR1 is SGHTA and CDR2 is FQGTGA. The CDR3 length is 14 residues. The V end was cut by 2 bases, the J end by 4 bases, with 10 bases between. Measured with immunoSEQ multiplex PCR; TCRdb has only the in-frame clones, and not every one. The sample holds under 20,000 clones, around 63% seen once. Here the sequenced sample was tumor tissue, taken from a patient whose treatment included radiotherapy and nephrectomy. The chain combines TRBV7-3 with TRBJ2-3, with TRBD1 as a possible D gene (6 bases). This sequence was found in a woman in her 70s with renal cell carcinoma. CDR3: CASSLQGSADTQYF. CDR3 DNA: TGTGCCAGCAGCTTACAGGGGTCGGCAGATACGCAGTATTTT.